This TCR beta chain was observed in a study of glioma-infiltrating T cells. TCR alpha and beta CDR3 regions were amplified from RNA using iRepertoire nested multiplex PCR. Tissue mRNA or PBMC total RNA, 100-400 ng, went into one-step reverse transcription and amplification. MiXCR, applied by TCRdb to the multiplex PCR reads, yields one record per CDR3 protein. The sample holds some 190,000 distinct CDR3 sequences, around 32% seen once. This clonotype has a count of ten or more. The antigen is not known. Study-wide points: Gliomas, especially low-grade, showed above-expected tissue-blood divergence; non-neoplastic patients showed below. Very few CDR3 sequences were shared between tissue and blood.

J was trimmed by 6 bases and V by 7 bases; bases with no gene match: 8. This CDR3 comprises 13 residues. Per germline, CDR1 SQVTM and CDR2 ANQGSEA. The TCR originated in a human donor with low-grade glioma or glioblastoma, undergoing nonglioma brain surgery, or in good health (not recorded which). V gene TRBV29-1 combines with J gene TRBJ1-1; TRBD1 aligns across 10 bases. Sequenced: glioma tissue, nonneoplastic brain tissue, or PBMCs (not recorded which). The CDR3 reads CSGAGQGVSEAFF. The CDR3 DNA is TGCAGCGGCGCCGGACAGGGGGTCTCTGAAGCTTTCTTT. The variable domain in full, completed from reference TRBV29-1 and TRBJ1-1, reads SAVISQKPSRDICQRGTSLTIQCQVDSQVTMMFWYRQQPGQSLTLIATANQGSEATYESGFVIDKFPISRPNLTFSTLTVSNMSPEDSSIYLCSGAGQGVSEAFFGQGTRLTVV.